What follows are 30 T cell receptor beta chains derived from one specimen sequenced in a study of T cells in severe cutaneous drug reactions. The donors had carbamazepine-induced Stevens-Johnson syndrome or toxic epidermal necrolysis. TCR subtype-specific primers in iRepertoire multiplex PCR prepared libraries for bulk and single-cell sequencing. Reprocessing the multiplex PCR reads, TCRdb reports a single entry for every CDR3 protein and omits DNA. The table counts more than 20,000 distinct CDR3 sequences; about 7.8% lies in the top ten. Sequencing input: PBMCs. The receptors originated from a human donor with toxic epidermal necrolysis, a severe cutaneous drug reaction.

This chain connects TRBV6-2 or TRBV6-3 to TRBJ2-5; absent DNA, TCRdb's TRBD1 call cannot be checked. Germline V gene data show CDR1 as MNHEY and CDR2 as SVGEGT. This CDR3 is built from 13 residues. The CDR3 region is CASSFTAPRTQYF.

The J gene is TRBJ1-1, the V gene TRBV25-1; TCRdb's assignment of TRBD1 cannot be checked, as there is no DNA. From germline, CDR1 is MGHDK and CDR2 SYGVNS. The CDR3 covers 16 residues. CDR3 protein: CASSVTQGARDTEAFF.

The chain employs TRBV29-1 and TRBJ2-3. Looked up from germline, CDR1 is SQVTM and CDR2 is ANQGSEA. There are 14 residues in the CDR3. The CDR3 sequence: CSVFWSHKADTQYF.

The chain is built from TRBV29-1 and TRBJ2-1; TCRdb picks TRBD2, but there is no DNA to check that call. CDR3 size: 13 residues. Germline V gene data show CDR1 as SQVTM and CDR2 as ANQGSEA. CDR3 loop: CSVGTSGNIEQFF.

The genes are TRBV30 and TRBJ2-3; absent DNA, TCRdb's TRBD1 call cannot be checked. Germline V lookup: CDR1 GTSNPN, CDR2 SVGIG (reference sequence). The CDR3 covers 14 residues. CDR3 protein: CAWSRPYPTDTQYF.

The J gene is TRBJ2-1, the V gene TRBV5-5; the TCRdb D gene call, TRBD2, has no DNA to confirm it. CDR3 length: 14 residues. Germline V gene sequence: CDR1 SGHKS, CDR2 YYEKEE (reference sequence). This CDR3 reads CASRLAGALNEQFF.

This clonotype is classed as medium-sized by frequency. This CDR3 is CASSEGTGGHQPQHF. V gene TRBV2 combines with J gene TRBJ1-5; TCRdb's D call, TRBD1, is unchecked because there is no DNA. CDR3 size: 15 residues. Germline loops: CDR1 SNHLY, CDR2 FYNNEI. Supplemented by reference TRBV2 and TRBJ1-5, the full variable domain reads EPEVTQTPSHQVTQMGQEVILRCVPISNHLYFYWYRQILGQKVEFLVSFYNNEISEKSEIFDDQFSVERPDGSNFTLKIRSTKLEDSAMYFCASSEGTGGHQPQHFGDGTRLSIL.

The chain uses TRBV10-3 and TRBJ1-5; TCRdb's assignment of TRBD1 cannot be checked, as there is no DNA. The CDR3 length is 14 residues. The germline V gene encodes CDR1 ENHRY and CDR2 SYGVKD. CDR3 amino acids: CAAATGYSNQPQHF.

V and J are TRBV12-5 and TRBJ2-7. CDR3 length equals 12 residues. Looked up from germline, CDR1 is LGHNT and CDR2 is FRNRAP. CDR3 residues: CASGGSFDEQYF.

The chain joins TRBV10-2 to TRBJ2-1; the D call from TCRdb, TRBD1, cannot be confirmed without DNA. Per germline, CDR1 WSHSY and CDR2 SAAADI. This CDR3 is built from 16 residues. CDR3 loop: CASSEMGGPSYNEQFF.

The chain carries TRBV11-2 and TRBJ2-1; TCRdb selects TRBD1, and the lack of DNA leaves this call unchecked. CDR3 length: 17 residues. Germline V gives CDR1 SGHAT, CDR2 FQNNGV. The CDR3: CASSLVLGTVGYNEQFF.

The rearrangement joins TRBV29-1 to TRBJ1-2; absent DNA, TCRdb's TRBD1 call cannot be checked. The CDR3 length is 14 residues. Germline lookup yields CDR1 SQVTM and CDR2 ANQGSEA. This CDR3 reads CSVEYGQGNYGYTF. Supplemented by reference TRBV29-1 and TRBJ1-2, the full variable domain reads SAVISQKPSRDICQRGTSLTIQCQVDSQVTMMFWYRQQPGQSLTLIATANQGSEATYESGFVIDKFPISRPNLTFSTLTVSNMSPEDSSIYLCSVEYGQGNYGYTFGSGTRLTVV.

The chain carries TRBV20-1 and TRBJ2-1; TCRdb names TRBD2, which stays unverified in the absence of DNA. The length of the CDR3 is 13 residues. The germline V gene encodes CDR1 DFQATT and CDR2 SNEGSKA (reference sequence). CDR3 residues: CSASDGLYNEQFF.

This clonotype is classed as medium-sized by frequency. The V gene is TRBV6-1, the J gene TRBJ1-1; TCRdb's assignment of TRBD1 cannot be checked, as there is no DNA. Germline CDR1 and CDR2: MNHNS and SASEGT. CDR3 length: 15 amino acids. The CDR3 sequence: CASSENPGMNTEAFF.

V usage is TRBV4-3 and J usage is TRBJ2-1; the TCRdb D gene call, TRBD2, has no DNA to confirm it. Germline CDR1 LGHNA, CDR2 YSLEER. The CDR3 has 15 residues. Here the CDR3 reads CASSQGTSGLNEQFF.

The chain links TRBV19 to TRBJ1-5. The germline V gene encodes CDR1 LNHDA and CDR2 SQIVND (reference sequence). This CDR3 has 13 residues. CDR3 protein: CASRVPGGQPQHF.

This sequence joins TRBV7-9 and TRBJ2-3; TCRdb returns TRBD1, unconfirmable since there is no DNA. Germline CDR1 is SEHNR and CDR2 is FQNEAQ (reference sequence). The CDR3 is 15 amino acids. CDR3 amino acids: CASSSRDESTDTQYF.

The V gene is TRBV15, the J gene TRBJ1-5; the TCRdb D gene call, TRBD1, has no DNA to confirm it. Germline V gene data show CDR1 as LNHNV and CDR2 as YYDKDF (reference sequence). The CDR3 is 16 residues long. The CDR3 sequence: CATSRDAGVVAQPQHF.

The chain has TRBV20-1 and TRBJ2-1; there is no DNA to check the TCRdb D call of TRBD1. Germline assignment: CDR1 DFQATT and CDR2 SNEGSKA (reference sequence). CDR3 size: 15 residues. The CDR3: CSDRPGRGSYNEQFF.

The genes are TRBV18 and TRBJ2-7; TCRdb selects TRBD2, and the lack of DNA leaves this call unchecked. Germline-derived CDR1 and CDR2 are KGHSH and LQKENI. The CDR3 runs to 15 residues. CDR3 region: CASSPPGLAEYEQYF.

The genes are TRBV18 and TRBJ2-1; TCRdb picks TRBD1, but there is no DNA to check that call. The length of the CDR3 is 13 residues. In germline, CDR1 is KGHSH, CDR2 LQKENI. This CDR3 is CASSLARDNEQFF.

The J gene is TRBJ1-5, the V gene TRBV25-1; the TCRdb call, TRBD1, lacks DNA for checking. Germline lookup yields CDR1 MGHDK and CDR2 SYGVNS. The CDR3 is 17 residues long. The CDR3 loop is CASSETGAVGSNQPQHF.

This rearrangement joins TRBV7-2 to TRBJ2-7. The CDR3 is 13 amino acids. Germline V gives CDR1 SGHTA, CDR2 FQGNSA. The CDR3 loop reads CASSHGFTYEQYF. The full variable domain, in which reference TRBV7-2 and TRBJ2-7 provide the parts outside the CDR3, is GAGVSQSPSNKVTEKGKDVELRCDPISGHTALYWYRQSLGQGLEFLIYFQGNSAPDKSGLPSDRFSAERTGGSVSTLTIQRTQQEDSAVYLCASSHGFTYEQYFGPGTRLTVT.

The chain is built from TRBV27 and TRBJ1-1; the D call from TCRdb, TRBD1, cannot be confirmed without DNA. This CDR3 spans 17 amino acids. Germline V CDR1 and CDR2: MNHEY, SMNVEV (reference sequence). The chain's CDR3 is CASSLSRGAARDTEAFF.

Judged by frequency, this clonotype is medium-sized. The chain's CDR3 is CASSARVVDGYYGYTF. The rearrangement joins TRBV7-8 to TRBJ1-2; checking the TCRdb D call of TRBD1 is not possible without DNA. CDR3 length: 16 amino acids. Germline assignment: CDR1 SGHVS and CDR2 FQNEAQ.

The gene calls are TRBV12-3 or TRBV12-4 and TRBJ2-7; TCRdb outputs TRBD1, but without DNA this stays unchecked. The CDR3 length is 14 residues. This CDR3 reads CASSLGGQDYEQYF.

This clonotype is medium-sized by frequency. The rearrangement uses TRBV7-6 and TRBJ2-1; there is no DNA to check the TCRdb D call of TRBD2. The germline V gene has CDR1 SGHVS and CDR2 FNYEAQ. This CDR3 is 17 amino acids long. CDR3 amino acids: CASSSGTLSRTYNEQFF.

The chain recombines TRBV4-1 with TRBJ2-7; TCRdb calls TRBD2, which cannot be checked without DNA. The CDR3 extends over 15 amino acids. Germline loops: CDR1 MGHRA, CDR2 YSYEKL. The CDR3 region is CASSQPGLASYEQYF.

CDR3 sequence: CASSPMGYNEQFF. V usage is TRBV11-3 and J usage is TRBJ2-1. The CDR3 loop spans 13 amino acids. The germline gives CDR1 SGHNT, CDR2 YENEEA.

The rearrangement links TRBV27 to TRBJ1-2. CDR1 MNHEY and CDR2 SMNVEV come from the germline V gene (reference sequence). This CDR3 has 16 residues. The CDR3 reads CASSPLMTDSDYGYTF.